The T cell receptor beta chain described here comes from a study of blood T cell repertoires in COVID-19. Background on the study: Samples came from the United States, Italy and Spain, spanning acute and convalescent COVID-19. The analysed material was cDNA or gDNA that came from T cells, B-cell-depleted T cells, or PBMCs.

Methods used by the authors: It was from reference gene primer amplification that nucleated cell counts were estimated. Sequencing used immunoSEQ multiplex PCR; TCRdb keeps in-frame clones, though not all of them. V and J calls plus clone size are reproduced from that table; the DNA served to infer D and trimming. The profile shows some 130,000 clones, less than 90% of them singletons. The CDR3 length is 16 residues. V shed 0 bases and J 2 bases; nucleotides not matched to a gene: 4. CDR1 is SGHNT and CDR2 is YYREEE in the germline V gene (reference sequence). In its sample, this clone was seen once. The sample taken for sequencing was peripheral blood. The chain recombines TRBV5-4 with TRBJ2-5, with 10 nucleotides matching TRBD2. The TCR originated in a woman aged 30 to 39 who had recovered from COVID-19. Here the CDR3 reads CASSLVRTSGQETQYF. CDR3 coding DNA: TGTGCCAGCAGCTTGGTGAGGACTAGCGGACAAGAGACCCAGTACTTC. The variable domain in full, completed from reference TRBV5-4 and TRBJ2-5, reads ETGVTQSPTHLIKTRGQQVTLRCSSQSGHNTVSWYQQALGQGPQFIFQYYREEENGRGNFPPRFSGLQFPNYSSELNVNALELDDSALYLCASSLVRTSGQETQYFGPGTRLLVL.